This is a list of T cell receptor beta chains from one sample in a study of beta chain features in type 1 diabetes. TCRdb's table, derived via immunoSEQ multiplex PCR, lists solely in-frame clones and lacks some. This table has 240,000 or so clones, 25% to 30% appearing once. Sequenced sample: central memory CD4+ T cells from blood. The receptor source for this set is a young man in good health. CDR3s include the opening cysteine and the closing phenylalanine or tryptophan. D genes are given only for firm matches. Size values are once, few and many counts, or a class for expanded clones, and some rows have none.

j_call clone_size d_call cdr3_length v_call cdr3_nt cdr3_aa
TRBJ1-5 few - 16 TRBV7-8 TGTGCCAGCAGCTCCGGAGGGCTAAACGGGAATCAGCCCCAGCATTTT CASSSGGLNGNQPQHF
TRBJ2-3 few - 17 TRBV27 TGTGCCAGCAGTTTGTTGGGTGCGGTCGACCTCCCAGATACGCAGTATTTT CASSLLGAVDLPDTQYF
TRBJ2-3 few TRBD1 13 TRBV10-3 TGTGCCATCGCAGGGGGAAGGACAGATACGCAGTATTTT CAIAGGRTDTQYF
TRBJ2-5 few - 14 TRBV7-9 TGTGCCAGCAGCGGAACACTAGCTCAAGAGACCCAGTACTTC CASSGTLAQETQYF
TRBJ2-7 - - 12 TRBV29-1 TGCAGCGTTGTCTTCCACAGCTACGAGCAGTACTTC CSVVFHSYEQYF
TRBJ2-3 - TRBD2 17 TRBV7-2 TGTGCCAGCAGCTTAGTGGCCCGGACTAGGTCCACAGATACGCAGTATTTT CASSLVARTRSTDTQYF
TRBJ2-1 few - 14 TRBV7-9 TGTGCCAGCAGCTTAACCAATCCTGGAAATGAGCAGTTCTTC CASSLTNPGNEQFF
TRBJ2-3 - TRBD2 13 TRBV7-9 TGTGCCAGCAGCAGGACTAGTTCAGATACGCAGTATTTT CASSRTSSDTQYF
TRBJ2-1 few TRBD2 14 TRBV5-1 TGCGCCAGCAGCTTACTAGCGGCCGACCCGAAGCAGTTCTTC CASSLLAADPKQFF
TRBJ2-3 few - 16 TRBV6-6 - CASSSSDSQGADTQYF
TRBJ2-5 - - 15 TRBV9 TGTGCCAGCAGCCCTCAGGGGTGGCCCCAAGAGACCCAGTACTTC CASSPQGWPQETQYF
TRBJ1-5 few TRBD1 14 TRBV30 TGTGCCTGGAGTGTAGGACAGGGGAATCAGCCCCAGCATTTT CAWSVGQGNQPQHF
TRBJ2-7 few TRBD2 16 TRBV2 TGTGCCACGCAGGGGCCTGCTAGCGGGGGTACTTACGAGCAGTACTTC CATQGPASGGTYEQYF
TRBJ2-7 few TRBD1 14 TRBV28 TGTGCCAGCAGTTCAGCGACAGGGGCCTACGAGCAGTACTTC CASSSATGAYEQYF
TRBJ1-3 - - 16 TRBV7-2 TGTGCCAGCAGCTACGCACTCGGCACGGGGAGGGACACCATATATTTT CASSYALGTGRDTIYF
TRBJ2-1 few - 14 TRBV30 TGTGCCTCCGAGGGGCAGTTCTCCTACAATGAGCAGTTCTTC CASEGQFSYNEQFF
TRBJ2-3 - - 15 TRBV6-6 TGTGCCAGCAGGGTCGGCACCAACAGGATAGATACGCAGTATTTT CASRVGTNRIDTQYF
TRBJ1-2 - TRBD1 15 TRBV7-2 TGTGCCAGCAGCTCCGACAGGGCCGGGATAAGGGGCTACACCTTC CASSSDRAGIRGYTF
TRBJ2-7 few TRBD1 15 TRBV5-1 TGCGCCAGCAGCCTACGACAGGGGGGATCCTACGAGCAGTACTTC CASSLRQGGSYEQYF
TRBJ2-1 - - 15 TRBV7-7 TGTGCCAGCAGCTTAGGGTCGGGACCCACATGGGAGCAGTTCTTC CASSLGSGPTWEQFF
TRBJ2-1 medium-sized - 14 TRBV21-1 TGTGCCAGCAGCACCAGACAGGGGGCGCGAGGGGAGTTCTTC CASSTRQGARGEFF
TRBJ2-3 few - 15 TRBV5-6 TGTGCCAGCAGCTCATCGGGGCTGGGGACAGATACGCAGTATTTT CASSSSGLGTDTQYF